Following are 11 T cell receptor beta chains from one sample sequenced in a study of T cells in localized non-small cell lung cancer. TCRdb keeps only in-frame clones here, not all; method: immunoSEQ multiplex PCR. The sample has tens of thousands of clones, more than 75% seen once; the top ten hold roughly 13%. The sequenced sample was peripheral blood, obtained before any cancer treatment. Receptors originate from a female donor aged 60 or older with stage III squamous cell lung carcinoma.

The genes are TRBV28 and TRBJ1-4; D gene ambiguous. CDR3 length: 11 amino acids. Trimming cost V 4 bases and J 11 bases, with 8 bases left between them. Germline loops: CDR1 MDHEN, CDR2 SYDVKM. CDR3 in amino acids: CASSSQEKLFF. CDR3 bases: TGTGCCAGCAGTTCCCAGGAGAAACTGTTTTTT.

The rearrangement links TRBV12-2 to TRBJ2-3; the table's TRBD2 call for D was not verified on the DNA. TRBV12-2 is deemed a pseudogene. CDR3 length equals 16 residues. CDR3 amino acids: CASRLCLAGGTDTQYF. DNA for the CDR3: TGTGCAAGTCGCTTGTGCCTAGCGGGAGGCACAGATACGCAGTATTTT.

The V gene is TRBV19, the J gene TRBJ2-5; TRBD2 agrees at 11 bases. Germline V gene sequence: CDR1 LNHDA, CDR2 SQIVND (reference sequence). The CDR3 contains 15 residues. The trim removed 3 bases at V and 4 bases at J, leaving 4 bases unmatched. The CDR3 DNA is TGTGCCAGTAGTATCCTAGCGGGGGGAGGAGAGACCCAGTACTTC. It specifies CASSILAGGGETQYF.

The genes are TRBV5-5 and TRBJ2-3; D unclear. CDR3 length: 12 residues. Looked up from germline, CDR1 is SGHKS and CDR2 is YYEKEE (reference sequence). Trimming took off 2 bases at V and 5 bases at J, with 6 bases between the two ends. The CDR3 loop reads CASSFSLDTQYF. The CDR3 bases are TGTGCCAGCAGCTTTTCGTTAGATACGCAGTATTTT. Full variable domain (remainder filled in from reference TRBV5-5 and TRBJ2-3): DAGVTQSPTHLIKTRGQQVTLRCSPISGHKSVSWYQQVLGQGPQFIFQYYEKEERGRGNFPDRFSARQFPNYSSELNVNALLLGDSALYLCASSFSLDTQYFGPGTRLTVL.

The CDR3 DNA reads TGTGCCAGCAGCGTGAGGCTAGCGGGGGCTTCGGGGACCGGGGAGCTGTTTTTT. Its translation: CASSVRLAGASGTGELFF. The chain carries TRBV9 and TRBJ2-2, with TRBD2 matching 10 bases. The germline V gene has CDR1 SGDLS and CDR2 YYNGEE. This CDR3 region has 18 residues. Trimming cost V 2 bases and J 5 bases; bases outside gene matches: 12.

The chain combines TRBV4-2 with TRBJ1-1, with D unresolved. CDR3 length: 15 residues. Germline values: CDR1 LGHNA, CDR2 YNFKEQ. Trimming stripped 6 bases from V and 0 bases from J, with 14 bases between. In DNA form, the CDR3 reads TGTGCCAGCAGTCCCTATTACGGGATGAACACTGAAGCTTTCTTT. This translates into CASSPYYGMNTEAFF.

This chain links TRBV5-1 with TRBJ1-1; D gene ambiguous. CDR3 length: 11 residues. Trimming stripped 4 bases from V and 7 bases from J, with 8 bases between. Germline CDR1 reads SGHRS; CDR2 reads YFSETQ. The CDR3 sequence: CASSRLLEAFF. The CDR3 DNA reads TGCGCCAGCAGCCGCCTCCTTGAAGCTTTCTTT.

The V call is TRBV19, the J call TRBJ1-2, with TRBD1 as a possible D gene (5 bases). The CDR3 contains 17 residues. V dropped 5 bases and J dropped 7 bases, with 26 bases sitting between them. The germline V gene encodes CDR1 LNHDA and CDR2 SQIVND (reference sequence). CDR3 sequence reads: CASSLPPYRSERAGYTF. CDR3 in DNA: TGTGCCAGTAGTCTCCCGCCGTACAGGTCCGAGAGAGCTGGCTACACCTTC.

This clone was counted a single time. The chain carries TRBV5-1 and TRBJ1-1; possible D gene TRBD1, 6 bases. The germline V gene encodes CDR1 SGHRS and CDR2 YFSETQ. The CDR3 totals 15 residues. V was shortened by 7 bases and J by 3 bases, with 19 bases between the two germline ends. The CDR3 spells CASRGGHGQDTEAFF. The CDR3 coding sequence is TGCGCCAGCCGTGGGGGCCACGGGCAGGACACTGAAGCTTTCTTT.

The rearrangement joins TRBV7-9 to TRBJ2-4; tentative D call: TRBD1 (5 bases). CDR1 and CDR2 from the germline V gene are SEHNR and FQNEAQ (reference sequence). This CDR3 is built from 15 residues. V dropped 3 bases and J dropped 1 base, with 10 bases sitting between them. DNA for the CDR3: TGTGCCAGCAGCTTCCCGGACAATGCCAAAAACATTCAGTACTTC. Protein product: CASSFPDNAKNIQYF.

The rearrangement uses TRBV27 and TRBJ2-7, with D perhaps TRBD1 (6 bases). Trimming removed 5 bases from V and 5 bases from J, with 16 bases in between. The CDR3 covers 14 residues. Germline lookup yields CDR1 MNHEY and CDR2 SMNVEV (reference sequence). The CDR3 sequence is CASSPGTGSHEQYF. CDR3 coding DNA: TGTGCCAGCAGTCCTGGTACAGGGTCCCACGAGCAGTACTTC.